This record looks at one T cell receptor (beta chain) sequence and its context. As originally analysed: How many nucleated cells were present was estimated from reference gene primer amplification. TCRdb's table, derived via immunoSEQ multiplex PCR, lists solely in-frame clones and lacks some. The DNA was the basis for D and trimming; V, J and clone size are from that table. The table has just over 250,000 clones, about 85% seen once; the top ten hold under 4.5%. V was clipped by 4 bases and J by 6 bases; unmatched bases: 16. Germline V gene lookup returns CDR1 SGHRS and CDR2 YFSETQ. This CDR3 comprises 17 residues. The sample is drawn from a study of blood T cell repertoires in COVID-19. Overall study: From the United States, Italy and Spain came samples of acute and convalescent COVID-19. T cells, B-cell-depleted T cells, or PBMCs supplied cDNA or gDNA.

The sample comprised peripheral blood. The chain carries TRBV5-1 and TRBJ2-3; 8 bases fit TRBD2. The TCR was taken from a man in his sixties who had recovered from COVID-19. For the CDR3, the DNA is TGCGCCAGCAGCCCCGGGGGGGCGGGGGACTTCGGGGATACGCAGTATTTT. Protein: CASSPGGAGDFGDTQYF.